One and the same sample provided the 17 T cell receptor beta chains below, sequenced in a study of PD-L1 blockade in urothelial cancer. Documented time point: peripheral blood 6 weeks after treatment start. Libraries were prepared by immunoSEQ multiplex PCR; TCRdb keeps only in-frame clonotypes and omits some of them. The sample consists of 53,000 or so clones, approximately 90% of them appearing once. Sequenced material: PBMCs, taken around atezolizumab (anti-PD-L1) treatment. The receptors stem from a man aged 60 to 69 with urothelial cancer.

The CDR3 loop reads CASSSYPGQGAYGYTF. The CDR3 DNA reads TGTGCCAGTAGCTCTTATCCAGGACAGGGGGCATATGGCTACACCTTC. V and J are TRBV19 and TRBJ1-2; 11 bases are a match to TRBD1. The V gene's germline CDR1 is LNHDA and CDR2 SQIVND (reference sequence). CDR3 length equals 16 residues. The V gene end was trimmed by 6 bases and the J gene end by 5 bases; junction bases not matched to a gene: 11.

The CDR3 DNA sequence: TGCGCCAGCAGACGGGCGGGAATGAACACTGAAGCTTTCTTT. Residues: CASRRAGMNTEAFF. The chain combines TRBV5-1 with TRBJ1-1; the D is unclear. Per germline, CDR1 SGHRS and CDR2 YFSETQ. The CDR3 spans 14 residues. The V end was cut by 5 bases, the J end by 0 bases, with 11 bases between.

This clone was seen only once. This chain links TRBV10-3 with TRBJ2-7, with 7 nucleotides matching TRBD1. CDR1 is ENHRY and CDR2 is SYGVKD in the germline V gene. V dropped 2 bases and J dropped 6; count of bases not matched to a gene: 1. This CDR3 has 12 residues. As DNA, the CDR3 is TGTGCCATCAGTGAGAGGGGGCCCGAGCAGTACTTC. This sequence encodes CAISERGPEQYF.

For the CDR3, the DNA is TGTGCCAGCCAGCGGGGGTCCGGTAACTATGGCTACACCTTC. This gives the protein CASQRGSGNYGYTF. This chain joins TRBV2 and TRBJ1-2; D may be TRBD1 (5 bases). CDR3 length equals 14 residues. V lost 8 bases and J 1 base, leaving 14 bases between the germline ends. Germline loops: CDR1 SNHLY, CDR2 FYNNEI.

This chain uses TRBV9 with TRBJ2-3, with 12 bases identical to TRBD2. V was pared by 4 bases and J by 2 bases, with 8 bases of the junction left unmatched. Germline V CDR1 and CDR2: SGDLS, YYNGEE. This CDR3 has 17 amino acids. The DNA of the CDR3 is TGTGCCAGCAGCCCTTGGACTAGCGGGGCCGCCACAGATACGCAGTATTTT. This sequence encodes CASSPWTSGAATDTQYF. Complete variable domain (other parts from reference TRBV9 and TRBJ2-3): DSGVTQTPKHLITATGQRVTLRCSPRSGDLSVYWYQQSLDQGLQFLIQYYNGEERAKGNILERFSAQQFPDLHSELNLSSLELGDSALYFCASSPWTSGAATDTQYFGPGTRLTVL.

This clone was found a few times. V and J are TRBV7-9 and TRBJ1-2; 7 bases align to TRBD1. This CDR3 comprises 15 residues. Germline assignment: CDR1 SEHNR and CDR2 FQNEAQ (reference sequence). The junction had 4 bases not matched to a gene; V was cut back by 3 bases and J by 0 bases. CDR3 in DNA: TGTGCCAGCAGCTTCGGACAGGATCCTAACTATGGCTACACCTTC. Amino acid sequence: CASSFGQDPNYGYTF.

The chain has TRBV5-1 and TRBJ2-3; D gene uncertain. Trimming stripped 5 bases from V and 6 bases from J, with 13 bases between. Germline V gives CDR1 SGHRS, CDR2 YFSETQ. The CDR3 has 13 amino acids. This CDR3 is CASRRIHNDTQYF. The DNA for the CDR3 is TGCGCCAGCAGGAGGATACACAACGATACGCAGTATTTT.

The chain recombines TRBV7-9 with TRBJ2-2, with D perhaps TRBD2 (5 bases). The CDR3 spans 16 residues. The germline V gene encodes CDR1 SEHNR and CDR2 FQNEAQ (reference sequence). With 0 bases removed from V and 4 bases from J, the gap between germline ends came to 12 bases. CDR3: CASSLALGGSTGELFF. The CDR3 DNA reads TGTGCCAGCAGCTTAGCCCTCGGAGGATCCACCGGGGAGCTGTTTTTT.

The chain employs TRBV29-1 and TRBJ2-7; perhaps TRBD1 as D (6 bases). Per the germline V gene, CDR1 is SQVTM and CDR2 is ANQGSEA. This CDR3 is 13 amino acids long. Between the trimmed V and J ends, which lost 3 bases and 2 bases, there was a span of 11 bases. CDR3 nucleotide sequence: TGCAGCGTTGAGGGGGCGGCCACCTACGAGCAGTACTTC. Translation: CSVEGAATYEQYF.

The chain carries TRBV7-2 and TRBJ2-1; D might be TRBD2 (5 bases). Trimming pared 8 bases from V and 0 bases from J, leaving 14 bases between. The germline V gene has CDR1 SGHTA and CDR2 FQGNSA. The CDR3 loop spans 15 amino acids. The chain's CDR3 is CASLLGGSSYNEQFF. The CDR3 region has the DNA TGTGCCAGCCTCTTAGGAGGTAGCTCCTACAATGAGCAGTTCTTC.

The chain combines TRBV9 with TRBJ2-3, with 14 bases aligning to TRBD2. Trimming took 7 bases from V and 6 from J; bases not matched to a gene: 7. Germline-derived CDR1 and CDR2 are SGDLS and YYNGEE. This CDR3 has 15 amino acids. The CDR3 DNA is TGTGCCAGCGGAGGAGGGACTAGCGGGAGTGATACGCAGTATTTT. Translation: CASGGGTSGSDTQYF.

The CDR3 loop reads CASSPPGSGANVLTF. CDR3 DNA: TGTGCCAGCAGTCCTCCAGGGTCTGGGGCCAACGTCCTGACTTTC. V gene TRBV11-3 combines with J gene TRBJ2-6; maybe TRBD1 (5 bases). V was clipped by 6 bases and J by 1 base, with 10 bases between them. Germline V gene data show CDR1 as SGHNT and CDR2 as YENEEA. This CDR3 contains 15 residues. The entire variable domain, with the rest obtained from reference TRBV11-3 and TRBJ2-6, is as follows: EAGVVQSPRYKIIEKKQPVAFWCNPISGHNTLYWYLQNLGQGPELLIRYENEEAVDDSQLPKDRFSAERLKGVDSTLKIQPAELGDSAVYLCASSPPGSGANVLTFGAGSRLTVL.

The chain carries TRBV15 and TRBJ2-7; D perhaps matches TRBD1 (6 bases). Trimming removed 1 base at V and 5 bases at J, with 18 bases between. There are 16 residues in the CDR3. From germline, CDR1 is LNHNV and CDR2 YYDKDF (reference sequence). This CDR3 is CATSRATGSSRHEQYF. DNA for the CDR3: TGTGCCACCAGCAGAGCTACAGGGAGCTCACGGCACGAGCAGTACTTC.

The chain joins TRBV28 to TRBJ2-1; 12 positions match TRBD2. Per the germline V gene, CDR1 is MDHEN and CDR2 is SYDVKM. Trimming removed 7 bases from V and 7 bases from J; junction bases left unmatched: 8. This CDR3 region has 15 residues. CDR3 in amino acids: CASTGVGTSGNEQFF. CDR3 sequence (DNA): TGTGCCAGCACCGGAGTCGGGACTAGCGGGAATGAGCAGTTCTTC.

In this sample, this clone turned up once. The chain uses TRBV6-5 and TRBJ2-7, with 7 bases that match TRBD2. The V segment lost 2 bases and the J segment 2 bases; nucleotides outside the gene matches: 3. This CDR3 has 14 amino acids. Per the germline V gene, CDR1 is MNHEY and CDR2 is SVGAGI. This CDR3 reads CASSYGGGTYEQYF. CDR3 nucleotide sequence: TGTGCCAGCAGTTACGGCGGGGGTACCTACGAGCAGTACTTC.

V is TRBV7-9 and J is TRBJ1-6; tentative D call: TRBD1 (6 bases). The CDR3 runs to 15 residues. Trimming shortened V by 4 bases and J by 7 bases, and 14 bases separated the two germline ends. Per germline, CDR1 SEHNR and CDR2 FQNEAQ (reference sequence). The CDR3 nucleotides read TGTGCCAGCAGCTCACAGACAGGAGGCAATTCACCCCTCCACTTT. Translated, it gives CASSSQTGGNSPLHF.

V gene TRBV18 combines with J gene TRBJ2-1, with TRBD2 matching 8 bases. The CDR3 runs to 17 residues. Unmatched junction bases numbered 9, after V lost 1 base and J lost 4 bases. CDR1 is KGHSH and CDR2 is LQKENI in the germline V gene. The CDR3 reads CASSPQRLALGYNEQFF. CDR3 bases: TGTGCCAGCTCACCACAGAGACTAGCGTTGGGGTACAATGAGCAGTTCTTC.